This TCR beta chain was captured in a study of a mutant IDH1 vaccine in newly diagnosed glioma. Across the whole study: Among treated patients, roughly 60% were male and about 40% female, and mean age was approximately 40 years. Patients had received radiotherapy, temozolomide, or both previously, most receiving both. Points from the study as a whole: Immune responses induced by vaccination arose in approximately 93% of the patients.

Described time point: baseline, week 1 (first vaccination visit). As to treatment: pre-vaccination baseline after standard-of-care therapy. Donor tumors were new WHO grade 3 or 4 IDH1-mutant, ATRX-lost astrocytomas. This clone was found a few times. The target antigen is unknown. Assay used: immunoSEQ multiplex PCR; TCRdb lists only in-frame clones, some missing. The sample has about 88,000 clones, around 79% seen once. Germline CDR1 reads SGHVS; CDR2 reads FQNEAQ. V was trimmed by 6 bases and J by 4 bases, leaving 18 bases between them. The CDR3 length is 15 residues. Sequences were derived from PBMCs, sampled from a glioma patient treated with radiotherapy, temozolomide or both. The genes are TRBV7-8 and TRBJ1-2; D perhaps matches TRBD1 (6 bases). The receptor was isolated from a man in his forties with glioma. Some clones in this sample may be carry-over from other donors' samples. In DNA, the CDR3 is TGTGCCAGCAGGCCTAGGGGGGGAGGAACCTATGGCTACACCTTC. Translating gives CASRPRGGGTYGYTF.